Listed here is a single T cell receptor (beta chain). The data are from a study of blood T cell repertoires in COVID-19. Across the whole study: The samples span acute and convalescent COVID-19 from the United States, Italy and Spain. The analysed material was cDNA or gDNA that came from T cells, B-cell-depleted T cells, or PBMCs.

This CDR3 spans 17 amino acids. Trimming at V came to 4 bases and at J to 2 bases, leaving 11 bases not matched to a gene. Germline CDR1 SGHVS, CDR2 FNYEAQ. In the original processing: The authors estimated nucleated cell counts from reference gene primer amplification. The assay was immunoSEQ multiplex PCR, and TCRdb's table has in-frame clones only and misses some. The D gene and trimming were derived from the DNA, and the V and J assignments and clone size from that table. The sample consists of 210,000 or so clones, around nine tenths of them appearing once. The sequence came from a woman aged 60-75 years with acute or convalescent COVID-19. The rearrangement joins TRBV7-6 to TRBJ2-3, with TRBD2 matching 8 bases. Sample: peripheral blood. Here the CDR3 reads CASSYGAGDTNTDTQYF. The CDR3 nucleotides are TGTGCCAGCAGCTACGGAGCGGGGGACACCAACACAGATACGCAGTATTTT.